The clone carrying this T cell receptor (beta chain) was observed a few times. Antigen unknown. This entry is derived from a study of identical twins. Study-wide findings and caveats: The study reached conclusions through statistical analysis that was cross-sectional, not following the same donors.

The CDR3 has 14 residues. The germline gives CDR1 LGHNA, CDR2 YSLEER. The ends lost 8 bases at V and 5 bases at J; junction bases unmatched: 9. It was template switching that added a universal primer site, and there were unique molecular identifiers on the cDNA. Each CDR3 protein gets one entry after TCRdb re-called the 5' RACE reads with MiXCR. The table includes around 570,000 distinct CDR3 sequences, 9.6% detected once. The same specimen was also included in a second study, on yellow fever vaccine responses in identical twins. From that study: Reported findings indicate that twins' vaccine T cell responses seemed partially convergent, partially personalized.

V usage is TRBV4-3 and J usage is TRBJ2-1; 7 bases are a match to TRBD1. Sequenced input: PBMCs. The receptor's source is a woman aged 18 to 35 in good health. In DNA form, the CDR3 reads TGCGCCAGCGCATCAGAGAGGGGGCACAATGAGCAGTTCTTC. The encoded protein is CASASERGHNEQFF.